A selection of T cell receptor beta chains follows, all from one sample in a study of CD8 T cells in ankylosing spondylitis. TCRdb used MiXCR to reprocess the 5' RACE reads, holding one entry per CDR3 protein. The data contain thousands of distinct CDR3 sequences, about 3% of them singletons. The sample was blood, either unsorted or a sorted T cell fraction (not recorded which). Receptor source: a female donor with ankylosing spondylitis or in good health (not recorded which). Both conserved end residues are trimmed from each CDR3. Fields, in order: CDR3 protein, V gene.

ASSESGRAVEQY | TRBV9
ASSGGGTSVYNEQF | TRBV9
ASSDHLREGTDTQY | TRBV9
ASSETAPDTQY | TRBV9
ASSPERGGLGTDTQY | TRBV9
ASSVGPGTSGLSSYNEQF | TRBV9
ASSADMIPGELF | TRBV9
ASSYGDRGSYNEQF | TRBV9
ASSVGSGWNYEQY | TRBV9
ASSLMGLAGGGANVLT | TRBV7-7
ASSGTGGERNTGELF | TRBV9
ASSTPRGSGGAIEQF | TRBV9
ASSGTSGPYNEQF | TRBV9
ASSRDGGPTDTQY | TRBV9
ASSTGTSGEQF | TRBV9
ASSVGGVDIQY | TRBV9
ASSDRLAGDGQF | TRBV9
ASSSRTSGSYEQY | TRBV9
ASSGTRASNTQY | TRBV9
ASSVEISGATDTQY | TRBV9
ASSAPAGPNTGELF | TRBV9
ASSVGGASAKLF | TRBV9
ASSAEETQY | TRBV9
ASSVARTDGSETQY | TRBV9
ASSSGNGYT | TRBV9
ASSVSGTGGEKLF | TRBV9
ASSVVQGPTEAF | TRBV9
ASSVVMGELF | TRBV9
ASSPDGTGVFHEQY | TRBV9
ASSDAGTGSAF | TRBV9
ASSVTGTGYRADTQY | TRBV9
ASSVVSTDTQY | TRBV9
ASRDYETDTQY | TRBV9
ASSVVGTSGRVEQF | TRBV9
ASSVEGAIANYGYT | TRBV9
ASSASLSWESTGELF | TRBV9
ASSPPDRGDEQF | TRBV9